One sample yielded the 27 T cell receptor beta chains listed below, sequenced in a study of blood T cell repertoires in COVID-19. The assay was immunoSEQ multiplex PCR, and TCRdb's table has in-frame clones only and misses some. The sample has fewer than 250,000 clones, roughly 84% seen once. Material for sequencing was PBMCs or T cells enriched from blood (not recorded which). The receptors were gathered from a woman in her forties who had recovered from COVID-19.

V usage is TRBV25-1 and J usage is TRBJ2-1; D call uncertain. This CDR3 contains 12 residues. V dropped 5 bases and J dropped 10 bases, with 12 bases sitting between them. Per the germline V gene, CDR1 is MGHDK and CDR2 is SYGVNS. CDR3 sequence: CASSRVAGEQFF. DNA for the CDR3: TGTGCCAGCAGTCGGGTTGCTGGCGAGCAGTTCTTC.

This chain connects TRBV27 to TRBJ1-1, with TRBD1 as a possible D gene (5 bases). Per the germline V gene, CDR1 is MNHEY and CDR2 is SMNVEV (reference sequence). CDR3 length: 13 amino acids. Trimming pared 5 bases from V and 5 bases from J, leaving 12 bases between. The CDR3 sequence: CASSPHQGTEAFF. CDR3 in DNA: TGTGCCAGCAGTCCTCACCAGGGAACTGAAGCTTTCTTT.

This clone was detected once. The genes are TRBV11-2 and TRBJ2-5; weak D call: TRBD2 (5 bases). CDR1 SGHAT and CDR2 FQNNGV come from the germline V gene. V was clipped by 3 bases and J by 2 bases, with 16 bases between them. CDR3 length: 16 residues. CDR3 nucleotides: TGTGCCAGCAGCTTTTCTAGCCTTTCTAATCAAGAGACCCAGTACTTC. It translates to CASSFSSLSNQETQYF. The whole variable domain, filled in from reference TRBV11-2 and TRBJ2-5, reads EAGVAQSPRYKIIEKRQSVAFWCNPISGHATLYWYQQILGQGPKLLIQFQNNGVVDDSQLPKDRFSAERLKGVDSTLKIQPAKLEDSAVYLCASSFSSLSNQETQYFGPGTRLLVL.

V usage is TRBV2 and J usage is TRBJ1-5; D gene ambiguous. Germline V CDR1 and CDR2: SNHLY, FYNNEI. This CDR3 region has 15 residues. Trimming cost V 4 bases and J 4 bases, with 14 bases left between them. CDR3 sequence reads: CASSVSSTDNQPQHF. The CDR3 DNA reads as TGTGCCAGCAGTGTCTCGAGTACAGATAATCAGCCCCAGCATTTT.

The chain joins TRBV18 to TRBJ1-4; D is possibly TRBD1 (5 bases). The CDR3 is made up of 15 amino acids. V was shortened by 4 bases and J by 4 bases, with 13 bases between the two germline ends. Germline CDR1 and CDR2: KGHSH and LQKENI. Here the CDR3 reads CASSLPGGGNEKLFF. For the CDR3, the DNA is TGTGCCAGCTCACTTCCCGGGGGGGGTAATGAAAAACTGTTTTTT.

The chain couples TRBV4-3 to TRBJ1-6, with 10 bases matching TRBD1. J was trimmed by 9 bases and V by 3 bases; bases with no gene match: 5. This CDR3 is built from 15 residues. Germline V CDR1 and CDR2: LGHNA, YSLEER. CDR3 in DNA: TGCGCCAGCAGCCACGACAGGGGGCGGCGTTCACCCCTCCACTTT. Encoded protein: CASSHDRGRRSPLHF.

The chain carries TRBV4-3 and TRBJ2-2, with TRBD1 as a possible D gene (6 bases). V was cut by 0 bases and J by 3 bases, with 14 bases left in between. The CDR3 runs to 17 residues. CDR1 is LGHNA and CDR2 is YSLEER in the germline V gene. CDR3 protein: CASSQEERGLDTGELFF. In DNA form, the CDR3 reads TGCGCCAGCAGCCAAGAGGAAAGGGGGTTAGACACCGGGGAGCTGTTTTTT.

The CDR3 spells CASRDGDSWGTSYGYTF. DNA of the CDR3: TGTGCCAGCAGGGATGGGGACAGTTGGGGTACGTCCTATGGCTACACCTTC. The chain combines TRBV28 with TRBJ1-2; 7 bases are a match to TRBD1. CDR3 length: 17 amino acids. The ends lost 6 bases at V and 4 bases at J; junction bases unmatched: 17. The germline V gene has CDR1 MDHEN and CDR2 SYDVKM.

This chain joins TRBV28 and TRBJ1-1; perhaps TRBD1 as D (6 bases). This CDR3 comprises 13 residues. V lost 6 bases and J 1 base, leaving 9 bases between the germline ends. The germline gives CDR1 MDHEN, CDR2 SYDVKM. CDR3 in amino acids: CASRKTGNTEAFF. In DNA form, the CDR3 reads TGTGCCAGCAGGAAGACAGGGAACACTGAAGCTTTCTTT.

V and J are TRBV12-3 or TRBV12-4 and TRBJ2-2; TRBD2 matches at 8 bases. The CDR3 loop spans 13 amino acids. V lost 6 bases and J lost 7; bases outside the gene matches: 4. CDR3 sequence reads: CASSPRGGGELFF. In DNA, the CDR3 is TGTGCCAGCAGCCCACGGGGGGGCGGGGAGCTGTTTTTT.

The chain links TRBV5-5 to TRBJ1-1; D is possibly TRBD1 (6 bases). Germline V CDR1 and CDR2: SGHKS, YYEKEE (reference sequence). This CDR3 has 14 amino acids. The V and J ends lost 4 bases and 5 bases respectively, with 15 bases between them. Here the CDR3 reads CASSVVQGATEAFF. For the CDR3, the DNA is TGTGCCAGCAGCGTTGTACAGGGAGCGACTGAAGCTTTCTTT.

V gene TRBV6-2 or TRBV6-3 combines with J gene TRBJ2-5; 12 nucleotides align to TRBD2. Losses at the gene ends were 2 bases for V and 5 bases for J; bases not matched to a gene: 6. Germline CDR1 reads MNHEY; CDR2 reads SVGEGT. The CDR3 consists of 16 residues. The CDR3: CASSYQPSGRGETQYF. DNA for the CDR3: TGTGCCAGCAGTTACCAGCCTAGCGGGAGGGGTGAGACCCAGTACTTC.

V usage is TRBV20-1 and J usage is TRBJ2-1, with 8 bases that match TRBD2. V was pared by 3 bases and J by 7 bases, with 23 bases of the junction left unmatched. This CDR3 is 19 amino acids long. Germline CDR1 and CDR2: DFQATT and SNEGSKA (reference sequence). This CDR3 reads CSASLSGSSVRAGVNEQFF. In DNA, the CDR3 is TGCAGTGCTAGTTTAAGCGGGAGTTCGGTGAGAGCAGGGGTGAATGAGCAGTTCTTC.

The chain joins TRBV6-2 or TRBV6-3 to TRBJ2-7; D is possibly TRBD2 (6 bases). Trimming stripped 5 bases from V and 2 bases from J, with 10 bases between. Germline loops: CDR1 MNHEY, CDR2 SVGEGT. CDR3 length: 13 amino acids. Here the CDR3 DNA reads TGTGCCAGCAGTCGGGAGCAGGCCTACGAGCAGTACGTC. It is translated as CASSREQAYEQYV.

The genes are TRBV9 and TRBJ2-1; TRBD1 aligns across 7 bases. Germline V gene lookup returns CDR1 SGDLS and CDR2 YYNGEE. V was clipped by 0 bases and J by 7 bases; unmatched bases: 10. The CDR3 covers 16 residues. The CDR3 sequence is CASSVVGGRAGNEQFF. CDR3 nucleotides: TGTGCCAGCAGCGTAGTAGGGGGCCGCGCTGGGAATGAGCAGTTCTTC.

The rearrangement joins TRBV27 to TRBJ2-5, with 11 nucleotides matching TRBD2. Germline V gene data show CDR1 as MNHEY and CDR2 as SMNVEV (reference sequence). CDR3 length: 16 amino acids. The V and J ends lost 1 base and 5 bases, in that order; junction bases with no gene match: 6. The CDR3 DNA reads TGTGCCAGCAGTTTATTATCTAGCGGGAGGTCGGAGACCCAGTACTTC. It translates to CASSLLSSGRSETQYF.

This clone was seen only once. This sequence joins TRBV19 and TRBJ2-1; D is possibly TRBD1 (6 bases). Per the germline V gene, CDR1 is LNHDA and CDR2 is SQIVND (reference sequence). The CDR3 sequence is 15 residues long. The germline V and J ends were trimmed by 4 bases and 2 bases, with 12 bases remaining between them. The CDR3 coding sequence is TGTGCCAGTAGTACTGGACAGTCGGCCTACAATGAGCAGTTCTTC. It encodes CASSTGQSAYNEQFF.

The chain carries TRBV7-2 and TRBJ2-3; 8 positions match TRBD2. V dropped 1 base and J dropped 6; count of bases not matched to a gene: 3. CDR3 length equals 14 residues. The germline V gene has CDR1 SGHTA and CDR2 FQGNSA. CDR3 DNA: TGTGCCAGCAGCTTAGACGGGAGGGGCGATACGCAGTATTTT. This sequence encodes CASSLDGRGDTQYF.

The chain carries TRBV5-5 and TRBJ1-5; TRBD1 agrees at 7 bases. J gave up 4 bases and V 0 bases, and 7 bases lay outside the gene matches. Germline CDR1 reads SGHKS; CDR2 reads YYEKEE (reference sequence). The CDR3 has 16 amino acids. The CDR3 protein is CASSLVARGWNQPQHF. The CDR3 nucleotides read TGTGCCAGCAGCTTGGTCGCCAGGGGGTGGAATCAGCCCCAGCATTTT.

The V and J genes are TRBV6-1 and TRBJ1-2; possibly TRBD1 for D (6 bases). CDR1 and CDR2 from the germline V gene are MNHNS and SASEGT. Trimming removed 10 bases from V and 4 bases from J, with 16 bases in between. This CDR3 spans 13 amino acids. The CDR3 region has the DNA TGTGCCACCTTCGACAGGATCTCCTATGGCTACACCTTC. As protein: CATFDRISYGYTF.

The chain recombines TRBV5-1 with TRBJ2-7; D possibly corresponds to TRBD1 (5 bases). Trimming pared 1 base from V and 0 bases from J, leaving 14 bases between. CDR3 length equals 16 residues. From germline, CDR1 is SGHRS and CDR2 YFSETQ. The CDR3 DNA reads TGCGCCAGCAGCTTGTTTCGTACAGGAAGCTCCTACGAGCAGTACTTC. Protein: CASSLFRTGSSYEQYF. The variable domain in full, completed from reference TRBV5-1 and TRBJ2-7, reads KAGVTQTPRYLIKTRGQQVTLSCSPISGHRSVSWYQQTPGQGLQFLFEYFSETQRNKGNFPGRFSGRQFSNSRSEMNVSTLELGDSALYLCASSLFRTGSSYEQYFGPGTRLTVT.

The chain has TRBV24-1 and TRBJ2-2, with D possibly matching TRBD2 (5 bases). The CDR3 contains 13 residues. Trimming took 5 bases from V and 4 from J, leaving 7 bases between them. Germline CDR1 and CDR2: KGHDR and SFDVKD. The CDR3, as DNA: TGTGCCACCAGTGGGAGGTTCACCGGGGAGCTGTTTTTT. Amino acids: CATSGRFTGELFF.

This clone was seen just once. This rearrangement joins TRBV27 to TRBJ1-3; 7 bases line up with TRBD1. The CDR3 covers 16 residues. CDR1 and CDR2 from the germline V gene are MNHEY and SMNVEV (reference sequence). V trimming: 7 bases; J trimming: 4 bases; junction bases outside the gene matches: 13. The CDR3: CASNSTDRVDGNTIYF. In DNA form, the CDR3 reads TGTGCCAGCAATTCCACCGACAGGGTAGACGGAAACACCATATATTTT.

The genes are TRBV6-2 or TRBV6-3 and TRBJ1-1; TRBD1 is a possible D gene (6 bases). Germline lookup yields CDR1 MNHEY and CDR2 SVGEGT. The ends were cut back, 3 bases at V and 3 bases at J, with 8 bases in the middle. The CDR3 is 13 residues long. DNA for the CDR3: TGTGCCAGCAGTTATAGGGGGTACACTGAAGCTTTCTTT. Amino acid sequence: CASSYRGYTEAFF.

The rearrangement uses TRBV4-3 and TRBJ1-1, with a weak D call TRBD1 (6 bases). Germline CDR1 reads LGHNA; CDR2 reads YSLEER. Trimming left V 1 base short and J 4 bases short, with 10 bases between. The CDR3 loop spans 14 amino acids. The CDR3 reads CASSQVLGATEAFF. DNA for the CDR3: TGCGCCAGCAGCCAAGTCCTGGGGGCCACTGAAGCTTTCTTT.

The CDR3 sequence: CASSLGTGTSSYEQYF. The CDR3, as DNA: TGTGCCAGCAGTTTAGGGACAGGGACAAGCTCCTACGAGCAGTACTTC. The chain couples TRBV28 to TRBJ2-7; 9 bases map to TRBD1. Germline loops: CDR1 MDHEN, CDR2 SYDVKM. The V gene end was trimmed by 2 bases and the J gene end by 0 bases; junction bases not matched to a gene: 5. The CDR3 contains 16 residues.

The V gene is TRBV6-5, the J gene TRBJ2-3; the match to TRBD2 covers 11 bases. In germline, CDR1 is MNHEY, CDR2 SVGAGI. Unmatched junction bases numbered 3, after V lost 4 bases and J lost 6 bases. This CDR3 has 14 residues. The CDR3 here is CASSSSGRLDTQYF. The CDR3 nucleotides read TGTGCCAGCAGTTCTAGCGGGAGGTTGGATACGCAGTATTTT.